This record covers a single TCR beta chain. The protocol was immunoSEQ multiplex PCR, while the TCRdb copy is restricted to in-frame clones and leaves out a portion. The sample shows around 80,000 clones, 98% of them seen only once. The sample originates from a study of technical replicates of blood from a handful of donors. Germline-derived CDR1 and CDR2 are ENHRY and SYGVKD. Unmatched junction bases numbered 11, after V lost 5 bases and J lost 6 bases. The CDR3 runs 15 residues. The specimen sequenced was T cells isolated from PBMCs. The source is a human donor in good health. The rearrangement uses TRBV10-3 and TRBJ2-7, with 9 nucleotides matching TRBD1. CDR3 region: CAISNPGQGSFEQYF. Written as DNA, the CDR3 is TGTGCCATCAGTAATCCGGGACAGGGATCGTTCGAGCAGTACTTC.